This T cell receptor beta chain was profiled in a study of blood T cell repertoires in COVID-19. The wider study: COVID-19 samples, acute and convalescent, were from the United States, Italy and Spain. Sources were T cells, B-cell-depleted T cells, or PBMCs; the material itself was cDNA or gDNA.

In the study's own analysis: Estimation of nucleated cell counts was performed using reference gene primer amplification. Produced via immunoSEQ multiplex PCR; TCRdb's table is partial and in-frame only. That table gives V, J and clone size, and the DNA gave D and trimming. The repertoire has about 250,000 clones, approximately 88% of them found once; the top ten carry under 30%. Per the germline V gene, CDR1 is MNHEY and CDR2 is SMNVEV (reference sequence). The CDR3 contains 14 residues. The V segment lost 6 bases and the J segment 4 bases; nucleotides outside the gene matches: 8. This sequence joins TRBV27 and TRBJ1-2; TRBD1 matches 7 bases. Input material: peripheral blood. The TCR sequence derives from a man aged 40-49 years with acute or convalescent COVID-19. The DNA of the CDR3 is TGTGCCAGCAGCGAACAGGGGATTCCCTATGGCTACACCTTC. Its protein product is CASSEQGIPYGYTF.